Described below is a single TCR beta chain sequence and its context. The antigen remains unidentified. TCRdb reanalysed the 5' RACE reads using MiXCR and keeps one entry per CDR3 protein. The table has 250,000 to 350,000 distinct CDR3 sequences, roughly 21% seen once. This specimen comes from a study of T-cell memory formation after mild COVID-19. Study-level results: Mainly in CM and EM were contracting CD4+ clones; CD8+ were in EMRA. Among clones peaking at day 37 in the second wave, SARS-CoV-2 specificity remained unconfirmed.

Germline V gene lookup returns CDR1 SGDLS and CDR2 YYNGEE. V shed 3 bases and J 5 bases; nucleotides not matched to a gene: 9. CDR3 length equals 15 residues. The TCR comes from a young man who had mild COVID-19 (a few samples of this study predate the infection). Cell type and time point are not known. The sequencing input was PBMCs or a T cell subset sorted from them (not recorded which). This chain connects TRBV9 to TRBJ1-1; 8 bases are a match to TRBD1. CDR3 sequence reads: CASSESGGGLTEAFF. In nucleotides, the CDR3 is TGTGCCAGCAGCGAATCAGGGGGCGGATTGACTGAAGCTTTCTTT.